This T cell receptor beta chain originates from a study of cytomegalovirus exposure and HLA in healthy donors. From germline, CDR1 is KGHSH and CDR2 LQKENI. V lost 2 bases and J lost 0; bases outside the gene matches: 1. The CDR3 totals 17 residues. PCR used 60 Vbeta primers and 13 Jbeta primers. This table comes from immunoSEQ multiplex PCR, and its TCRdb copy is limited to in-frame clones, with some not included. The data hold about 80,000 clones, with about four fifths observed a single time. Sequenced sample: PBMCs. The receptor's source is a man aged 50-59 years in good health and CMV-seropositive. The gene calls are TRBV18 and TRBJ2-1, with 13 bases fitting TRBD2. The CDR3 DNA follows: TGTGCCAGCTCACCAAGGACTAGCGGGAGCTCCTACAATGAGCAGTTCTTC. Amino acids: CASSPRTSGSSYNEQFF.